Below are 21 T cell receptor beta chains sequenced from a single sample in a study of post-analysis software for immune sequencing data. TCR beta libraries were prepared from cDNA with unique molecular identifiers. TCRdb used MiXCR to reprocess the PCR reads, holding one entry per CDR3 protein. Of fewer than 850,000 distinct CDR3 sequences in the sample, roughly 27% were seen once. Study-wide results and limits: Patients had higher frequencies than controls of roughly five TRBV segments, including TRBV5-6, TRBV5-1 and TRBV20-1.

These receptors lack a known antigen. The sequencing input was blood. The receptors come from a girl aged 5 to 17 with multiple sclerosis.

Comment on this clonotype: A read error may be the cause here, since a much bigger clone is one base away. V usage is TRBV28 and J usage is TRBJ1-5, with D hard to call. This CDR3 is 12 amino acids long. Per germline, CDR1 MDHEN and CDR2 SYDVKM. The CDR3 loop reads CVSSLGNQPQHF. The CDR3 coding sequence is TGTGTCAGCAGTTTAGGCAATCAGCCCCAGCATTTT. The full variable domain, completed using reference TRBV28 and TRBJ1-5, is DVKVTQSSRYLVKRTGEKVFLECVQDMDHENMFWYRQDPGLGLRLIYFSYDVKMKEKGDIPEGYSVSREKKERFSLILESASTNQTSMYLCVSSLGNQPQHFGDGTRLSIL.

This clonotype was counted between two and nine times. J is TRBJ2-3 and V is TRBV5-1; 13 nucleotides match TRBD2. Germline V gives CDR1 SGHRS, CDR2 YFSETQ. CDR3 length equals 16 residues. The V segment lost 7 bases and the J segment 0 bases; nucleotides outside the gene matches: 5. CDR3 amino acids: CASELAGGRSTDTQYF. CDR3 in DNA: TGCGCCAGCGAACTAGCGGGGGGGCGGAGCACAGATACGCAGTATTTT.

The table lists this clonotype with a few counts. This chain uses TRBV10-3 with TRBJ2-1; 14 positions match TRBD2. Germline V gene data show CDR1 as ENHRY and CDR2 as SYGVKD. Losses at the gene ends were 6 bases for V and 8 bases for J; bases not matched to a gene: 18. This CDR3 comprises 19 residues. CDR3 sequence: CAISHPPGLAGVGSHEQFF. CDR3 sequence (DNA): TGTGCCATCAGCCACCCCCCGGGACTAGCGGGAGTAGGGTCCCATGAGCAGTTCTTC.

This clonotype was seen repeatedly, ten times or more. CDR3: CASSFSGSSYNEQFF. The CDR3 DNA reads TGTGCCAGCAGCTTTAGCGGGAGCTCCTACAATGAGCAGTTCTTC. The chain is built from TRBV7-2 and TRBJ2-1, with 9 bases identical to TRBD2. The CDR3 is 15 amino acids. CDR1 is SGHTA, CDR2 FQGNSA, per germline. V dropped 3 bases and J dropped 0; count of bases not matched to a gene: 0.

The V call is TRBV6-6, the J call TRBJ2-5, with D unclear. V was shortened by 2 bases and J by 0 bases, with 16 bases between the two germline ends. CDR3 length: 17 residues. Germline assignment: CDR1 MNHNY and CDR2 SVGAGI (reference sequence). The CDR3 spells CASSYGAWWAHQETQYF. In DNA form, the CDR3 reads TGTGCCAGCAGTTACGGAGCTTGGTGGGCTCACCAAGAGACCCAGTACTTC.

The chain uses TRBV20-1 and TRBJ2-7; maybe TRBD2 (6 bases). From germline, CDR1 is DFQATT and CDR2 SNEGSKA (reference sequence). This CDR3 spans 13 amino acids. V lost 3 bases to trimming and J lost 3 bases, with 12 bases between them. The CDR3 loop reads CSASVREGYEQYF. For the CDR3, the DNA is TGCAGTGCTAGTGTGCGGGAAGGCTACGAGCAGTACTTC.

The sample holds a few counts of this clonotype. This chain connects TRBV4-3 to TRBJ2-7; D not certain. The length of the CDR3 is 11 residues. Trimming removed 0 bases at V and 7 bases at J, with 4 bases between. CDR1 is LGHNA and CDR2 is YSLEER in the germline V gene. DNA for the CDR3: TGCGCCAGCAGCCAAGATCGAGAGCAGTACTTC. Protein: CASSQDREQYF.

About this clonotype itself: The junction shows a germline mismatch at one end, possibly a read error. CDR3 nucleotide sequence: TGTGCCAGCAGGCAGGATAATGAAAAGCTGTTTTTT. Translation gives CASRQDNEKLFF. V usage is TRBV3-1 and J usage is TRBJ1-4; no firm D call. Germline CDR1 reads LGHDT; CDR2 reads YNNKEL (reference sequence). This CDR3 comprises 12 residues.

This clonotype was recorded a few times. This chain links TRBV29-1 with TRBJ2-5; a weak D match, TRBD2 (5 bases). The germline CDR1 and CDR2 sequences are SQVTM and ANQGSEA. V was shortened by 2 bases and J by 6 bases, with 13 bases between the two germline ends. The CDR3 consists of 13 residues. The CDR3: CSVELSSRQTQYF. Here the CDR3 DNA reads TGCAGCGTTGAATTGTCTAGCAGGCAGACCCAGTACTTC. The whole variable domain, filled in from reference TRBV29-1 and TRBJ2-5, reads SAVISQKPSRDICQRGTSLTIQCQVDSQVTMMFWYRQQPGQSLTLIATANQGSEATYESGFVIDKFPISRPNLTFSTLTVSNMSPEDSSIYLCSVELSSRQTQYFGPGTRLLVL.

This clonotype has just a few counts. The V call is TRBV6-6, the J call TRBJ1-1, with no clear D. Germline lookup yields CDR1 MNHNY and CDR2 SVGAGI (reference sequence). The CDR3 runs to 15 residues. Trimming pared 2 bases from V and 1 base from J, leaving 11 bases between. In DNA, the CDR3 is TGTGCCAGCAGTTACGGATGGCCCGGGAACACTGAAGCTTTCTTT. It encodes CASSYGWPGNTEAFF.

This chain uses TRBV12-3 or TRBV12-4 with TRBJ2-2, with TRBD2 identical over 7 bases. This CDR3 comprises 15 residues. The J segment lost 4 bases and the V segment lost 1 base, leaving 3 bases of the junction unmatched. The chain's CDR3 is CASSLGTRGTGELFF. Here the CDR3 DNA reads TGTGCCAGCAGTTTAGGGACTAGGGGCACCGGGGAGCTGTTTTTT.

This clonotype was recorded once. With a much larger clone just one base away, this may be a read error. The chain joins TRBV6-2 or TRBV6-3 to TRBJ2-7; TRBD1 matches at 7 bases. The DNA end is more similar to TRBJ2-1, so the J call may be wrong. The CDR3 length is 15 residues. Germline-derived CDR1 and CDR2 are MNHEY and SVGEGT. The CDR3 protein is CASSYLDRVDGEQFF. CDR3 coding DNA: TGTGCCAGCAGCTACCTAGACAGGGTGGACGGCGAGCAGTTCTTC.

There are a few counts of this clonotype. This chain joins TRBV9 and TRBJ1-6; 7 bases are a match to TRBD1. The CDR3 length is 14 residues. Trimming took 2 bases from V and 10 from J; bases not matched to a gene: 6. Germline-derived CDR1 and CDR2 are SGDLS and YYNGEE. This chain's CDR3 is CASSVGQLPSPLHF. CDR3 DNA sequence: TGTGCCAGCAGCGTGGGACAGCTTCCCTCACCCCTCCACTTT.

This clonotype was counted ten times or more. The V gene is TRBV10-3, the J gene TRBJ1-2; D is ambiguous. This CDR3 has 13 residues. Germline lookup yields CDR1 ENHRY and CDR2 SYGVKD. Trimming stripped 0 bases from V and 4 bases from J, with 6 bases between. DNA of the CDR3: TGTGCCATCAGTGAGTCCACCCTCTATGGCTACACCTTC. Protein sequence: CAISESTLYGYTF.

V is TRBV27 and J is TRBJ1-5; D may be TRBD1 (6 bases). This CDR3 contains 15 residues. The V end was cut by 2 bases, the J end by 4 bases, with 12 bases between. CDR1 and CDR2 (germline): MNHEY, SMNVEV (reference sequence). Here the CDR3 reads CASSLDKGENQPQHF. As DNA, the CDR3 is TGTGCCAGCAGTTTAGACAAGGGGGAAAATCAGCCCCAGCATTTT.

The chain has TRBV20-1 and TRBJ2-1; perhaps D is TRBD1 or TRBD2 (5 bases each). Germline CDR1 reads DFQATT; CDR2 reads SNEGSKA (reference sequence). V lost 6 bases, J lost 7 bases, and 16 bases lay in between. This CDR3 has 13 residues. DNA of the CDR3: TGCAGTGCCCAAGGGGTGGGGGAAAATGAGCAGTTCTTC. This sequence encodes CSAQGVGENEQFF.

Comment on this clonotype: This clone may be a read error of a much larger clone one base away. This sequence joins TRBV10-3 and TRBJ2-5, with D perhaps given as TRBD1 or TRBD2 (7 bases each). Germline loops: CDR1 ENHRY, CDR2 SYGVKD. The CDR3 is 13 amino acids. The CDR3, as DNA: TGTGCCACCAGTACAGGGGAGGGAGAGACCCAGTACTTC. It yields the protein CATSTGEGETQYF.

This clonotype has just a few counts. V usage is TRBV20-1 and J usage is TRBJ1-1; the D is unclear. V gave up 3 bases and J gave up 0 bases, with 5 bases separating them. The CDR3 sequence is 12 residues long. Germline V lookup: CDR1 DFQATT, CDR2 SNEGSKA (reference sequence). CDR3 sequence reads: CSASLMNTEAFF. As DNA, the CDR3 is TGCAGTGCTAGCTTAATGAACACTGAAGCTTTCTTT.

This clonotype was detected only a few times. The chain has TRBV6-2 or TRBV6-3 and TRBJ2-1, with TRBD2 matching 11 bases. The V gene's germline CDR1 is MNHEY and CDR2 SVGEGT. CDR3 size: 16 residues. Losses at the gene ends were 2 bases for V and 7 bases for J; bases not matched to a gene: 7. DNA of the CDR3: TGTGCCAGCAGTTACCCATCTAGCGGGAGGTTAAATGAGCAGTTCTTC. Translation: CASSYPSSGRLNEQFF.

A few counts support this clonotype. The rearrangement uses TRBV20-1 and TRBJ2-1; D is perhaps TRBD2 (7 bases). The CDR3 consists of 16 residues. Germline V gives CDR1 DFQATT, CDR2 SNEGSKA (reference sequence). The V gene lost 5 bases and the J gene lost 6 bases, with 23 bases spanning the gap. The CDR3 loop is CSAGGRGGQNPNEQFF. Written as DNA, the CDR3 is TGCAGTGCTGGGGGTAGGGGGGGCCAAAACCCCAATGAGCAGTTCTTC.

J is TRBJ2-3 and V is TRBV29-1, with 11 nucleotides matching TRBD2. V shed 7 bases and J 2 bases; nucleotides not matched to a gene: 8. This CDR3 has 15 residues. Germline V lookup: CDR1 SQVTM, CDR2 ANQGSEA. In nucleotides, the CDR3 is TGCAGCGCGCGTAGCGGGAGGGAGCCCACAGATACGCAGTATTTT. It yields the protein CSARSGREPTDTQYF.